One sample yielded the 19 T cell receptor beta chains listed below, sequenced in a study of cytomegalovirus exposure and HLA in healthy donors. The PCR had 60 Vbeta and 13 Jbeta primers. Only in-frame clones appear in the TCRdb table, and some are missing; sequencing was by immunoSEQ multiplex PCR. Of roughly 120,000 clones listed, over 70% are singletons. The sample consisted of PBMCs. The receptors come from a woman aged 35 to 49 in good health and CMV-seropositive.

CDR3 sequence reads: CASSLGPTLPDTQYF. The DNA for the CDR3 is TGTGCCAGCAGCCTGGGCCCAACCCTCCCAGATACGCAGTATTTT. The J gene is TRBJ2-3, the V gene TRBV7-8, with D unclear. Germline loops: CDR1 SGHVS, CDR2 FQNEAQ. Trimming left V 5 bases short and J 4 bases short, with 16 bases between. This CDR3 comprises 15 residues.

This chain links TRBV19 with TRBJ1-2; the D gene is possibly TRBD1 (6 bases). V shed 5 bases and J shed 3 bases, with 16 bases lying between them. Per the germline V gene, CDR1 is LNHDA and CDR2 is SQIVND (reference sequence). The CDR3 totals 15 residues. The chain's CDR3 is CASSARDKGDYGYTF. The CDR3 nucleotides are TGTGCCAGTAGTGCCCGGGACAAAGGGGACTATGGCTACACCTTC.

The chain combines TRBV5-1 with TRBJ1-2; D not resolved. Trimming took 0 bases from V and 9 from J, leaving 9 bases between them. CDR1 is SGHRS, CDR2 YFSETQ, per germline. The CDR3 sequence is 12 residues long. DNA for the CDR3: TGCGCCAGCAGCTTGGCATCAGACAGCTACACCTTC. Translation gives CASSLASDSYTF. The full variable domain, completed using reference TRBV5-1 and TRBJ1-2, is KAGVTQTPRYLIKTRGQQVTLSCSPISGHRSVSWYQQTPGQGLQFLFEYFSETQRNKGNFPGRFSGRQFSNSRSEMNVSTLELGDSALYLCASSLASDSYTFGSGTRLTVV.

This clone turned up a few times. The chain joins TRBV7-9 to TRBJ2-5; D possibly corresponds to TRBD2 (6 bases). CDR1 is SEHNR and CDR2 is FQNEAQ in the germline V gene (reference sequence). The CDR3 is 14 residues long. Between the trimmed V and J ends, which lost 3 bases and 5 bases, there was a span of 13 bases. This CDR3 is CASSLSLARETQYF. CDR3 in DNA: TGTGCCAGCAGCTTGTCGCTAGCGCGGGAGACCCAGTACTTC.

This clone was recorded only once. The V call is TRBV10-3, the J call TRBJ1-5; D not certain. V gave up 7 bases and J gave up 0 bases, with 10 bases separating them. CDR1 is ENHRY and CDR2 is SYGVKD in the germline V gene. The length of the CDR3 is 14 residues. In nucleotides, the CDR3 is TGTGCCATCAATGGAGTGGATAGCAATCAGCCCCAGCATTTT. Residues: CAINGVDSNQPQHF.

This chain links TRBV4-2 with TRBJ2-1, with D maybe TRBD2 (6 bases). CDR3 length: 17 amino acids. Germline lookup yields CDR1 LGHNA and CDR2 YNFKEQ. V lost 2 bases to trimming and J lost 8 bases, with 22 bases between them. The CDR3 DNA reads TGTGCCAGCAGCCAACCCGGTGGGGGGAGTGGACTTCATGAGCAGTTCTTC. Translated: CASSQPGGGSGLHEQFF.

V and J are TRBV7-9 and TRBJ2-3; tentative D call: TRBD2 (6 bases). There are 17 residues in the CDR3. The V gene lost 6 bases and the J gene lost 0 bases, with 19 bases spanning the gap. Germline V lookup: CDR1 SEHNR, CDR2 FQNEAQ (reference sequence). CDR3 loop: CASSATGTGLSTDTQYF. CDR3 nucleotides: TGTGCCAGCAGTGCGACCGGGACTGGCTTAAGCACAGATACGCAGTATTTT.

This clone was recorded a few times. This sequence joins TRBV10-3 and TRBJ2-1; 7 bases are shared with TRBD2. The germline V gene encodes CDR1 ENHRY and CDR2 SYGVKD. V was clipped by 10 bases and J by 4 bases; unmatched bases: 16. The CDR3 totals 16 residues. CDR3 loop: CASEGRALGLYNEQFF. The CDR3 nucleotides read TGTGCCAGCGAGGGGAGGGCCTTAGGGTTATACAATGAGCAGTTCTTC.

The chain recombines TRBV27 with TRBJ2-1, with 7 bases lining up with TRBD1. The germline V gene encodes CDR1 MNHEY and CDR2 SMNVEV (reference sequence). This CDR3 comprises 14 residues. V shed 6 bases, J shed 3 bases, and the junction held 5 bases outside the gene matches. The CDR3 DNA reads TGTGCCAGCAGCAAGGGGGCCCTCTACAATGAGCAGTTCTTC. As protein: CASSKGALYNEQFF.

The CDR3 sequence is CAWSAMTSVAEQYF. The CDR3 DNA reads TGTGCCTGGAGTGCAATGACTAGCGTCGCCGAGCAGTACTTC. The rearrangement links TRBV30 to TRBJ2-7; 8 positions agree with TRBD2. The CDR3 totals 14 residues. Germline trimming cut 1 base from V and 6 bases from J; bases unmatched to any gene: 8. The germline CDR1 and CDR2 sequences are GTSNPN and SVGIG (reference sequence).

The rearrangement joins TRBV4-3 to TRBJ2-3, with D possibly matching TRBD1 (6 bases). This CDR3 has 15 residues. Trimming left V 1 base short and J 0 bases short, with 8 bases between. Germline CDR1 and CDR2: LGHNA and YSLEER. This CDR3 reads CASSQGTESTDTQYF. The CDR3 region has the DNA TGCGCCAGCAGCCAAGGGACAGAGAGCACAGATACGCAGTATTTT.

The CDR3 spells CASSMTSGSADTQYF. The CDR3 DNA is TGCGCCAGCAGCATGACTAGCGGGAGCGCAGATACGCAGTATTTT. The chain is built from TRBV5-1 and TRBJ2-3; 12 bases line up with TRBD2. The CDR3 totals 15 residues. The germline CDR1 and CDR2 sequences are SGHRS and YFSETQ. The ends lost 4 bases at V and 4 bases at J; junction bases unmatched: 4.

The gene calls are TRBV7-8 and TRBJ2-7, with D possibly being TRBD1 (6 bases). V lost 4 bases and J lost 5, with 15 bases in between. CDR3 size: 14 residues. The V gene's germline CDR1 is SGHVS and CDR2 FQNEAQ. CDR3 DNA: TGTGCCAGCAGCTCAAACAGGGTATGGCACGAGCAGTACTTC. Protein product: CASSSNRVWHEQYF.

In this sample, this clone turned up a few times. The chain carries TRBV2 and TRBJ2-5, with a possible D match to TRBD2 (7 bases). V lost 0 bases to trimming and J lost 5 bases, with 13 bases between them. The length of the CDR3 is 15 residues. CDR1 is SNHLY, CDR2 FYNNEI, per germline. The CDR3 sequence is CASSEAGGRGETQYF. The CDR3 DNA follows: TGTGCCAGCAGTGAAGCGGGGGGGCGTGGGGAGACCCAGTACTTC.

V and J are TRBV27 and TRBJ2-7; 14 bases map to TRBD2. With V trimmed by 2 bases and J by 6 bases, 0 bases remained unmatched. The germline gives CDR1 MNHEY, CDR2 SMNVEV (reference sequence). This CDR3 has 14 amino acids. CDR3 residues: CASSLGLAGGEQYF. CDR3 in DNA: TGTGCCAGCAGTTTAGGACTAGCGGGAGGCGAGCAGTACTTC.

The gene calls are TRBV14 and TRBJ1-1, with D tentatively TRBD1 (6 bases). The germline V and J ends were trimmed by 0 bases and 7 bases, with 21 bases remaining between them. The CDR3 loop spans 17 amino acids. The V gene's germline CDR1 is SGHDN and CDR2 FVKESK. CDR3 protein: CASSQDWTAPVNGEAFF. The CDR3 DNA reads TGTGCCAGCAGCCAAGATTGGACAGCTCCCGTGAACGGTGAAGCTTTCTTT.

The chain is built from TRBV27 and TRBJ2-7; D call uncertain. Trimming took off 6 bases at V and 2 bases at J, with 8 bases between the two ends. Germline CDR1 MNHEY, CDR2 SMNVEV (reference sequence). The CDR3 consists of 12 residues. DNA of the CDR3: TGTGCCAGCAGCCCAGGCCCCTACGAGCAGTACTTC. Its translation is CASSPGPYEQYF.

A few counts support this clone. The chain employs TRBV7-2 and TRBJ2-1; the D gene is possibly TRBD1 (5 bases). Germline assignment: CDR1 SGHTA and CDR2 FQGNSA. V was shortened by 1 base and J by 8 bases, with 6 bases between the two germline ends. This CDR3 is 12 amino acids long. The CDR3 is CASSLVRDEQFF. The CDR3 nucleotides are TGTGCCAGCAGCTTAGTCAGGGATGAGCAGTTCTTC.

The chain uses TRBV5-8 and TRBJ1-1, with a possible D match to TRBD1 (6 bases). CDR1 is SGHTS and CDR2 is YDEGEE in the germline V gene. V dropped 2 bases and J dropped 1 base, with 12 bases sitting between them. The CDR3 is 15 amino acids. DNA of the CDR3: TGTGCCAGCAGCTTACATGGGACACCGAACACTGAAGCTTTCTTT. It is translated as CASSLHGTPNTEAFF.